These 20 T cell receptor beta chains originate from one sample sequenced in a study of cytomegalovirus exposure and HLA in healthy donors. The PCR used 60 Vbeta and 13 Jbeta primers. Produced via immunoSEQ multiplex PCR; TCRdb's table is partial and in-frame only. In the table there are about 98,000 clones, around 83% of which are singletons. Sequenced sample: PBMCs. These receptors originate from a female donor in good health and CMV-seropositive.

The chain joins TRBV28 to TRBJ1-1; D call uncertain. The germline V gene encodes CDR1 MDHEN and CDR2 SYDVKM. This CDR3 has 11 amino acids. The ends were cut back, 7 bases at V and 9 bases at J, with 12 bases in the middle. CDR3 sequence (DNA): TGTGCCAGCACATGGCATTGTCAAGCTTTCTTT. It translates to CASTWHCQAFF.

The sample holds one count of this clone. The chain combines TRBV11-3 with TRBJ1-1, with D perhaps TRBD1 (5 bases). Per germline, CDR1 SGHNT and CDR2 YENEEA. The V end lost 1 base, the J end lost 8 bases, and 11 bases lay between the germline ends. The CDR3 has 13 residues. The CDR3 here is CASSLGYRQEAFF. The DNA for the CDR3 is TGTGCCAGCAGCTTAGGATATAGACAGGAAGCTTTCTTT.

For the CDR3, the DNA is TGTGCCAGCAGCGTGGGGGGTAGAGGAACCTACAATGAGCAGTTCTTC. Protein sequence: CASSVGGRGTYNEQFF. This rearrangement joins TRBV9 to TRBJ2-1; tentatively, D is TRBD2 (6 bases). Germline CDR1 and CDR2: SGDLS and YYNGEE. The CDR3 loop spans 16 amino acids. V lost 2 bases and J lost 2, with 14 bases in between. Combining the CDR3 with reference TRBV9 and TRBJ2-1 gives the whole variable domain DSGVTQTPKHLITATGQRVTLRCSPRSGDLSVYWYQQSLDQGLQFLIQYYNGEERAKGNILERFSAQQFPDLHSELNLSSLELGDSALYFCASSVGGRGTYNEQFFGPGTRLTVL.

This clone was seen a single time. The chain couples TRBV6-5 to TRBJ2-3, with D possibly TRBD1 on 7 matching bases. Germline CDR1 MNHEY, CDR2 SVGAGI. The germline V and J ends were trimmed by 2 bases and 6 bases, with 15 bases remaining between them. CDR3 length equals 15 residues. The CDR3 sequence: CASSYGPGGMDTQYF. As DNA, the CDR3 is TGTGCCAGCAGTTACGGGCCAGGGGGGATGGATACGCAGTATTTT.

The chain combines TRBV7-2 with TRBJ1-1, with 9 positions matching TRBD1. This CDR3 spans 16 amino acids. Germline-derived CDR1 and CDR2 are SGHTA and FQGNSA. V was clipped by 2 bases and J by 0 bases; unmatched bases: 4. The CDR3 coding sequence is TGTGCCAGCAGCTTATACGGGACAGGGATGAACACTGAAGCTTTCTTT. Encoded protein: CASSLYGTGMNTEAFF. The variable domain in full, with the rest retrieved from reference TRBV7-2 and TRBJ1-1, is GAGVSQSPSNKVTEKGKDVELRCDPISGHTALYWYRQSLGQGLEFLIYFQGNSAPDKSGLPSDRFSAERTGGSVSTLTIQRTQQEDSAVYLCASSLYGTGMNTEAFFGQGTRLTVV.

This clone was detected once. CDR3 DNA sequence: TGTGCCAGTAGTGGGACTACACAAGAGACCCAGTACTTC. Amino acids: CASSGTTQETQYF. This sequence joins TRBV19 and TRBJ2-5; 7 positions match TRBD2. V was pared by 5 bases and J by 2 bases, with 2 bases of the junction left unmatched. The CDR3 consists of 13 residues. Germline assignment: CDR1 LNHDA and CDR2 SQIVND (reference sequence).

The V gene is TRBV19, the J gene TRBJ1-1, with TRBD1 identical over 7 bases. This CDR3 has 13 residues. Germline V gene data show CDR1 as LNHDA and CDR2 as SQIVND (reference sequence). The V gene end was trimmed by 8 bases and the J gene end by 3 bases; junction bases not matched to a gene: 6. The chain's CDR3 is CASAGQFDTEAFF. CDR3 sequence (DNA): TGTGCCAGTGCGGGACAGTTCGACACTGAAGCTTTCTTT.

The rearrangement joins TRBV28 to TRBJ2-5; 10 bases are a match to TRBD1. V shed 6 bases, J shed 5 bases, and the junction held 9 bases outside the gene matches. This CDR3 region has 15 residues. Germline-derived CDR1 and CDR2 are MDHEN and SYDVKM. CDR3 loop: CASRPHMTGGETQYF. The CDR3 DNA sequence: TGTGCCAGCAGACCACACATGACAGGGGGCGAGACCCAGTACTTC.

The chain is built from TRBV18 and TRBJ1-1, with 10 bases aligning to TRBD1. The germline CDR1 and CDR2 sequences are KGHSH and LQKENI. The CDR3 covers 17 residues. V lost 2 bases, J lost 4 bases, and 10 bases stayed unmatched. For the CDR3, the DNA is TGTGCCAGCTCACCAGTCCAAATCCGGGACAGGGGCACTGAAGCTTTCTTT. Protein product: CASSPVQIRDRGTEAFF.

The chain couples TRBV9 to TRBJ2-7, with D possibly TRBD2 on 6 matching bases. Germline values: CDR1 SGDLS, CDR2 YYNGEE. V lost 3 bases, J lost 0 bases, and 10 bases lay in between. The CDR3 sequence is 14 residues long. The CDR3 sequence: CASSGPGSSYEQYF. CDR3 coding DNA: TGTGCCAGCAGCGGCCCCGGGAGCTCCTACGAGCAGTACTTC.

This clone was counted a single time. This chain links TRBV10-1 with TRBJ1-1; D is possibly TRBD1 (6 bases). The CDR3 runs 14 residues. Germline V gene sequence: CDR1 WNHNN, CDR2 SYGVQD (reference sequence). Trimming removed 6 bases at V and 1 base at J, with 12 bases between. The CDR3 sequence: CASSQGTENTEAFF. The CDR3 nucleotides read TGCGCCAGCAGCCAGGGGACGGAGAACACTGAAGCTTTCTTT.

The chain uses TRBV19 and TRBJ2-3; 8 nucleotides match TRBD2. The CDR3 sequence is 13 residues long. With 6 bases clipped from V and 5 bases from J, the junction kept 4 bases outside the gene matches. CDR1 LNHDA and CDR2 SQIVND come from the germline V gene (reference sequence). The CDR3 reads CASSPLAEDTQYF. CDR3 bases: TGTGCCAGTAGCCCACTAGCGGAAGATACGCAGTATTTT.

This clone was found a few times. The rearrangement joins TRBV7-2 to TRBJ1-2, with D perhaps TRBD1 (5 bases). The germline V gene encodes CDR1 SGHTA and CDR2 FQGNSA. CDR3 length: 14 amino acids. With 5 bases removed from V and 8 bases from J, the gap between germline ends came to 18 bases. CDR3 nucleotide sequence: TGTGCCAGCAGCCTCACTCAGGGTTTACAGGGCTACACCTTC. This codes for CASSLTQGLQGYTF.

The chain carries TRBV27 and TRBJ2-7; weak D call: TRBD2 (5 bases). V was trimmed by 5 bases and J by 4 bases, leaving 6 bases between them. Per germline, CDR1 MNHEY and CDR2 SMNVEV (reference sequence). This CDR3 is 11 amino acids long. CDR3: CASSGGYEQYF. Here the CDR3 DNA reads TGTGCCAGCAGTGGCGGGTACGAGCAGTACTTC.

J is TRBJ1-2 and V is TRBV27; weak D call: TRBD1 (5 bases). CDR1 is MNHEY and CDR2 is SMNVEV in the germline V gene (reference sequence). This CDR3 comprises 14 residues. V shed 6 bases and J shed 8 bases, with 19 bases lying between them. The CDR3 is CASSPSAGGYGYTF. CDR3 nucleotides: TGTGCCAGCAGCCCAAGCGCCGGGGGGTACGGCTACACCTTC.

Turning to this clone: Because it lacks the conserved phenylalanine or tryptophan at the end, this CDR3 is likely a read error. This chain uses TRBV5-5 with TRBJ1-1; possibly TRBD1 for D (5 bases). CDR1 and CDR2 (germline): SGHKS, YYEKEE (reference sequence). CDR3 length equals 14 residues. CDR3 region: CASLGGTHNTEAFL. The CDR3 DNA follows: TGTGCTTCCCTGGGAGGGACTCATAACACTGAAGCTTTCCTT.

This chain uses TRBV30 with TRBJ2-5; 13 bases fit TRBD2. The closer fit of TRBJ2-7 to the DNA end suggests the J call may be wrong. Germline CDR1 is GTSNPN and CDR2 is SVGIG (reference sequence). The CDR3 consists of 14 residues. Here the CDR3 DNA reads TGTGCCTGGAGTGGACTAGCGGGGGGCTACGAGCAGTACTTC. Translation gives CAWSGLAGGYEQYF.

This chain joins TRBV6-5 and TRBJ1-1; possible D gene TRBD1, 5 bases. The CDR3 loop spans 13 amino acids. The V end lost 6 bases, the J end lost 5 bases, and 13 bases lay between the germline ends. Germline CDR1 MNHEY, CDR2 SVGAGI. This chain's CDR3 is CASSLPGVTEAFF. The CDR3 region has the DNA TGTGCCAGCAGCCTACCGGGGGTTACTGAAGCTTTCTTT.

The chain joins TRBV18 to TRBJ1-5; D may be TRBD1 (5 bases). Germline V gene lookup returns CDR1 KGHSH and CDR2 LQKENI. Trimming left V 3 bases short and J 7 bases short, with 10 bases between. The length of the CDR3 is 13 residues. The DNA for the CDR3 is TGTGCCAGCTCACCGAACAGGTACCAGCCCCAGCATTTT. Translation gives CASSPNRYQPQHF.

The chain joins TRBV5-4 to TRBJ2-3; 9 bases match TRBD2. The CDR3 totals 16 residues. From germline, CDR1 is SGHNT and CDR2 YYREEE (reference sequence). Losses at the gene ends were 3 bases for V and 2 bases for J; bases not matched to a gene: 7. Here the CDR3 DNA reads TGTGCCAGCAGCTCTGTAGCGGGGGCCGACACAGATACGCAGTATTTT. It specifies CASSSVAGADTDTQYF.